Shown below are 24 T cell receptor beta chains from a single sample sequenced in a study of blood T cell repertoires in COVID-19. TCRdb's table, derived via immunoSEQ multiplex PCR, lists solely in-frame clones and lacks some. The table records over 55,000 clones, around four fifths of them present only once. Sequenced sample: peripheral blood. The receptors stem from a human donor in a cohort sampled during active COVID-19.

The chain has TRBV7-8 and TRBJ2-3; 8 bases line up with TRBD1. J lost 1 base, V lost 0 bases, and 6 bases had no gene match. Germline loops: CDR1 SGHVS, CDR2 FQNEAQ. The CDR3 contains 17 residues. The CDR3 loop is CASSLAWGTGGTDTQYF. CDR3 DNA: TGTGCCAGCAGCTTAGCGTGGGGGACAGGAGGCACAGATACGCAGTATTTT.

The V call is TRBV7-9, the J call TRBJ1-1, with D perhaps TRBD1 (6 bases). V shed 4 bases and J shed 4 bases, with 16 bases lying between them. Germline V lookup: CDR1 SEHNR, CDR2 FQNEAQ (reference sequence). This CDR3 region has 15 residues. The CDR3 spells CASSYGSQGRTEAFF. The CDR3, as DNA: TGTGCCAGCAGCTACGGGTCGCAGGGGCGCACTGAAGCTTTCTTT. Full variable domain (outside the CDR3, taken from reference TRBV7-9 and TRBJ1-1): DTGVSQNPRHKITKRGQNVTFRCDPISEHNRLYWYRQTLGQGPEFLTYFQNEAQLEKSRLLSDRFSAERPKGSFSTLEIQRTEQGDSAMYLCASSYGSQGRTEAFFGQGTRLTVV.

The chain links TRBV3-1 (or the pseudogene TRBV3-2) to TRBJ1-4; TRBD1 matches 10 bases. The CDR3 spans 14 residues. The ends lost 3 bases at V and 5 bases at J; junction bases unmatched: 0. The V gene's germline CDR1 is LGHDT and CDR2 YNNKEL (reference sequence). CDR3 sequence: CASSQDRGNEKLFF. The CDR3 DNA is TGTGCCAGCAGCCAGGACAGGGGGAATGAAAAACTGTTTTTT.

A single count supports this clone. The V and J genes are TRBV19 and TRBJ1-1; 8 bases match TRBD1. This CDR3 is 14 amino acids long. V was pared by 1 base and J by 6 bases, with 4 bases of the junction left unmatched. CDR1 is LNHDA, CDR2 SQIVND, per germline (reference sequence). CDR3 region: CASSIVNRGAEAFF. The CDR3 DNA is TGTGCCAGTAGTATAGTAAACAGGGGGGCTGAAGCTTTCTTT.

The chain links TRBV12-3 or TRBV12-4 to TRBJ2-3; 8 bases align to TRBD1. The CDR3 has 13 amino acids. V shed 6 bases, J shed 2 bases, and the junction held 1 base outside the gene matches. CDR3 amino acids: CASRDRATDTQYF. CDR3 nucleotides: TGTGCCAGCAGGGACAGGGCCACAGATACGCAGTATTTT.

The genes are TRBV5-1 and TRBJ2-7, with 10 positions matching TRBD2. V lost 0 bases, J lost 0 bases, and 3 bases stayed unmatched. CDR3 size: 16 residues. Germline CDR1 is SGHRS and CDR2 is YFSETQ. The CDR3 region is CASSLVAGGISYEQYF. CDR3 nucleotide sequence: TGCGCCAGCAGCTTGGTAGCGGGGGGAATCTCCTACGAGCAGTACTTC.

The rearrangement links TRBV7-2 to TRBJ1-5; D gene unclear. Trimming stripped 5 bases from V and 2 bases from J, with 10 bases between. Germline V gene lookup returns CDR1 SGHTA and CDR2 FQGNSA. The CDR3 contains 14 residues. This CDR3 reads CASSQREGNQPQHF. The CDR3 DNA reads TGTGCCAGCAGCCAGAGGGAGGGCAATCAGCCCCAGCATTTT.

Comments on this clone: This same CDR3 is encoded by further DNA sequences in the sample. This sequence joins TRBV29-1 and TRBJ1-2; no clear D gene. The germline gives CDR1 SQVTM, CDR2 ANQGSEA. The CDR3 spans 13 residues. V was clipped by 4 bases and J by 2 bases, with 11 bases between them. The DNA for the CDR3 is TGCAGCGTTGGTCTGAGAGGGAACTATGGCTACACCTTC. This gives the protein CSVGLRGNYGYTF.

The rearrangement joins TRBV19 to TRBJ1-5; D is unclear. The CDR3 spans 14 residues. The V gene lost 5 bases and the J gene lost 6 bases, with 14 bases spanning the gap. Germline lookup yields CDR1 LNHDA and CDR2 SQIVND (reference sequence). As DNA, the CDR3 is TGTGCCAGTAGTTTTAACTCCCGGGGTCAGCCCCAGCATTTT. This gives the protein CASSFNSRGQPQHF.

This clone has just one count. This chain connects TRBV11-2 to TRBJ1-3, with 9 bases lining up with TRBD1. Trimming at V came to 6 bases and at J to 0 bases, leaving 6 bases not matched to a gene. The CDR3 runs to 16 residues. Germline V lookup: CDR1 SGHAT, CDR2 FQNNGV. CDR3 in DNA: TGTGCCAGCAGAGTCCCGGGACAGGGCTCTGGAAACACCATATATTTT. It yields the protein CASRVPGQGSGNTIYF.

This sequence joins TRBV3-1 (or the pseudogene TRBV3-2) and TRBJ1-2; TRBD1 agrees at 9 bases. After removal of 0 bases from V and 13 bases from J, the junction contained 9 bases not matched to a gene. The V gene's germline CDR1 is LGHDT and CDR2 YNNKEL (reference sequence). The CDR3 consists of 14 residues. The CDR3 DNA reads as TGTGCCAGCAGCCAAGAGGGGACAGGGTCCCTCGGCACCTTC. Residues: CASSQEGTGSLGTF.

This clone was recorded a few times. The gene calls are TRBV10-2 and TRBJ2-5; D gene unclear. V shed 4 bases and J shed 0 bases, with 6 bases lying between them. Germline-derived CDR1 and CDR2 are WSHSY and SAAADI. This CDR3 region has 13 residues. The CDR3 sequence: CASSVQYQETQYF. CDR3 bases: TGCGCCAGCAGTGTACAGTACCAAGAGACCCAGTACTTC.

The chain has TRBV15 and TRBJ1-2; 12 nucleotides agree with TRBD1. Germline trimming cut 5 bases from V and 2 bases from J; bases unmatched to any gene: 12. The V gene's germline CDR1 is LNHNV and CDR2 YYDKDF (reference sequence). CDR3 length equals 18 residues. CDR3 nucleotides: TGTGCCACCAGCGTTCCTCGGGACAGGGGGCATCTGAACTATGGCTACACCTTC. It specifies CATSVPRDRGHLNYGYTF.

This clone turned up a few times. The rearrangement links TRBV10-3 to TRBJ1-1; the D is unclear. CDR3 size: 13 residues. CDR1 and CDR2 (germline): ENHRY, SYGVKD. The germline V and J ends were trimmed by 5 bases and 0 bases, with 7 bases remaining between them. The CDR3 here is CAISQIMNTEAFF. The CDR3, as DNA: TGTGCCATCAGTCAGATCATGAACACTGAAGCTTTCTTT.

This chain links TRBV29-1 with TRBJ1-2; D may be TRBD1 (6 bases). Trimming pared 6 bases from V and 6 bases from J, leaving 17 bases between. The CDR3 extends over 13 amino acids. In germline, CDR1 is SQVTM, CDR2 ANQGSEA. This CDR3 reads CSVKLQGLDGYTF. The DNA for the CDR3 is TGCAGCGTAAAACTACAGGGTCTGGATGGCTACACCTTC. The variable domain in full, with the rest retrieved from reference TRBV29-1 and TRBJ1-2, is SAVISQKPSRDICQRGTSLTIQCQVDSQVTMMFWYRQQPGQSLTLIATANQGSEATYESGFVIDKFPISRPNLTFSTLTVSNMSPEDSSIYLCSVKLQGLDGYTFGSGTRLTVV.

The chain combines TRBV2 with TRBJ2-5, with TRBD2 matching over 10 bases. Unmatched junction bases numbered 3, after V lost 6 bases and J lost 5 bases. The CDR3 extends over 13 amino acids. CDR1 is SNHLY, CDR2 FYNNEI, per germline. The CDR3 nucleotides read TGTGCCAGCAGATCGGGACTAGCGGAGACCCAGTACTTC. Its translation is CASRSGLAETQYF.

This clone was recorded a few times. The rearrangement links TRBV25-1 to TRBJ2-1, with TRBD2 as a possible D gene (6 bases). This CDR3 spans 15 amino acids. CDR1 is MGHDK, CDR2 SYGVNS, per germline. V was pared by 2 bases and J by 1 base, with 9 bases between. CDR3 protein: CASSEGGKSYNEQFF. CDR3 nucleotides: TGTGCCAGCAGTGAAGGAGGGAAGTCCTACAATGAGCAGTTCTTC.

This chain connects TRBV2 to TRBJ1-3; possibly TRBD1 for D (5 bases). Germline CDR1 SNHLY, CDR2 FYNNEI. This CDR3 region has 16 residues. V lost 3 bases, J lost 0 bases, and 12 bases lay in between. The CDR3 loop is CASSDQGPSSGNTIYF. The CDR3 nucleotides read TGTGCCAGCAGTGACCAGGGCCCAAGCTCTGGAAACACCATATATTTT.

The chain employs TRBV19 and TRBJ1-1, with D unclear. Trimming removed 7 bases at V and 4 bases at J, with 19 bases between. CDR1 LNHDA and CDR2 SQIVND come from the germline V gene (reference sequence). This CDR3 has 15 amino acids. Here the CDR3 reads CASTDGRGGLTEAFF. CDR3 nucleotide sequence: TGTGCCAGTACCGACGGACGGGGTGGCCTCACTGAAGCTTTCTTT.

The chain is built from TRBV5-1 and TRBJ2-7; 7 bases map to TRBD1. Germline V lookup: CDR1 SGHRS, CDR2 YFSETQ. Losses at the gene ends were 5 bases for V and 7 bases for J; bases not matched to a gene: 15. The CDR3 sequence is 15 residues long. The CDR3: CASSSRTGFEGEQYF. The CDR3, as DNA: TGCGCCAGCAGTTCCCGGACAGGCTTCGAGGGGGAGCAGTACTTC.

The chain is built from TRBV4-1 and TRBJ2-5; D gene unclear. The CDR3 length is 15 residues. Trimming pared 0 bases from V and 2 bases from J, leaving 10 bases between. Germline V gene lookup returns CDR1 MGHRA and CDR2 YSYEKL. The CDR3 coding sequence is TGCGCCAGCAGCCAAGATATCGCTATGCAAGAGACCCAGTACTTC. Amino acids: CASSQDIAMQETQYF.

J is TRBJ1-5 and V is TRBV29-1; possible D gene TRBD1, 5 bases. Germline V gene lookup returns CDR1 SQVTM and CDR2 ANQGSEA. V shed 4 bases and J shed 6 bases, with 13 bases lying between them. This CDR3 contains 13 residues. CDR3 in DNA: TGCAGCGTTGCCTTGGGGGGGGGTCAGCCCCAGCATTTT. It specifies CSVALGGGQPQHF.

The genes are TRBV6-2 or TRBV6-3 and TRBJ2-1; TRBD2 aligns across 15 bases. Germline CDR1 and CDR2: MNHEY and SVGEGT. The ends lost 2 bases at V and 0 bases at J; junction bases unmatched: 5. This CDR3 comprises 19 residues. The CDR3 region is CASSYHPGLAGGSYNEQFF. DNA of the CDR3: TGTGCCAGCAGTTACCATCCGGGACTAGCGGGGGGCTCCTACAATGAGCAGTTCTTC.

In its sample, this clone was seen a few times. The chain couples TRBV7-9 to TRBJ1-1; 7 bases fit TRBD1. Germline-derived CDR1 and CDR2 are SEHNR and FQNEAQ (reference sequence). CDR3 length: 15 amino acids. After removal of 5 bases from V and 1 base from J, the junction contained 7 bases not matched to a gene. The CDR3 nucleotides are TGTGCCAGCAGCGCCCGACAGGGAACGAACACTGAAGCTTTCTTT. Encoded protein: CASSARQGTNTEAFF. Full variable domain (rest looked up from reference TRBV7-9 and TRBJ1-1): DTGVSQNPRHKITKRGQNVTFRCDPISEHNRLYWYRQTLGQGPEFLTYFQNEAQLEKSRLLSDRFSAERPKGSFSTLEIQRTEQGDSAMYLCASSARQGTNTEAFFGQGTRLTVV.